This is a list of T cell receptor beta chains from one sample in a study of blood T cell repertoires in COVID-19. Measured with immunoSEQ multiplex PCR; TCRdb has only the in-frame clones, and not every one. The table lists 200,000 to 300,000 clones, 80% to 90% of them singletons. Sample: peripheral blood. These receptors were obtained from a woman between 65 and 79 years old with acute or convalescent COVID-19. The CDR3 runs from the conserved cysteine through the conserved F or W. D genes are given only for firm matches. The size entry is marked missing in some rows and otherwise reads once, few, many or a size class.

TRBD1	-	TRBV11-2	TRBJ1-6	CASSGQSGTANFNSPLHF	TGTGCCAGCAGCGGCCAGAGTGGGACAGCGAATTTTAATTCACCCCTCCACTTT
TRBD2	many	TRBV7-2	TRBJ2-7	CASSLAGGSSYEQYF	TGTGCCAGCAGCTTAGCGGGGGGGTCATCCTACGAGCAGTACTTC
-	-	TRBV7-2	TRBJ2-7	CASSLGADSGEQYF	TGTGCCAGCAGCTTAGGGGCGGACTCCGGCGAGCAGTACTTC
-	-	TRBV5-1	TRBJ2-2	CASRDGGTNTGELFF	TGCGCCAGCAGAGACGGGGGGACAAACACCGGGGAGCTGTTTTTT
-	-	TRBV6-2/TRBV6-3	TRBJ2-6	CASSPERGSGANVLTF	TGTGCCAGCAGTCCCGAGAGAGGCTCTGGGGCCAACGTCCTGACTTTC
-	-	TRBV3-1/TRBV3-2	TRBJ1-5	CASSQGGQFLYSNQPQHF	TGTGCCAGCAGCCAAGGAGGACAATTCCTATATAGCAATCAGCCCCAGCATTTT
TRBD1	-	TRBV27	TRBJ1-4	CASSPGTGSKLFF	TGTGCCAGCAGTCCCGGGACAGGGTCAAAACTGTTTTTT
-	-	TRBV30	TRBJ1-2	CAWSSLADYGYTF	TGTGCCTGGAGCTCACTAGCCGACTATGGCTACACCTTC
-	once	TRBV5-6	TRBJ1-2	CASSLGQTVYGYTF	TGTGCCAGCAGCTTGGGACAGACAGTCTATGGCTACACCTTC
-	-	TRBV2	TRBJ2-1	CASSEPLPEQFF	TGTGCCAGCAGTGAACCTCTTCCCGAGCAGTTCTTC
-	-	TRBV6-2/TRBV6-3	TRBJ1-6	CASSYESSPLHF	TGTGCCAGCAGTTATGAGAGTTCACCCCTCCACTTT
TRBD1	-	TRBV24-1	TRBJ1-1	CATSEPTGENTEAFF	TGTGCCACCAGTGAGCCGACAGGGGAGAACACTGAAGCTTTCTTT
-	-	TRBV3-1/TRBV3-2	TRBJ2-7	CASSQSNEQYF	TGTGCCAGCAGCCAATCAAACGAGCAGTACTTC
-	-	TRBV28	TRBJ1-1	CASSLPTGNTEAFF	TGTGCCAGCAGTTTACCGACAGGGAACACTGAAGCTTTCTTT
TRBD1	-	TRBV5-1	TRBJ1-2	CASSLDRDPFYGYTF	TGCGCCAGCAGTTTAGACAGGGACCCCTTCTATGGCTACACCTTC